A single sample is the source of the 10 T cell receptor beta chains below, sequenced in a study of metastatic and nonmetastatic thyroid tumors. From the PCR reads, TCRdb re-called clones with MiXCR. The table has around 38,000 clones, 25% to 30% seen once. Before thyroid surgery, none of the patients had received any treatment. The sequencing sample was made of blood. These receptors were obtained from a male donor with papillary thyroid cancer or a benign thyroid nodule (not recorded which). Some clones in this sample may be carry-over from other donors' samples.

This clone was seen at least ten times. The chain combines TRBV6-5 with TRBJ2-1; 14 positions match TRBD2. The CDR3 is 19 amino acids. Per the germline V gene, CDR1 is MNHEY and CDR2 is SVGAGI. Trimming cost V 7 bases and J 4 bases; bases outside gene matches: 15. The CDR3 nucleotides read TGTGCCAGCACCCAACCATATGGGACTAGCGGGAGTCCTTACAATGAGCAGTTCTTC. This sequence encodes CASTQPYGTSGSPYNEQFF.

Points on this clone: The junction departs from germline at one end; a sequencing error may be responsible. The chain combines TRBV24-1 with TRBJ1-2; 7 bases align to TRBD1. This CDR3 spans 11 amino acids. Germline CDR1 reads KGHDR; CDR2 reads SFDVKD. This CDR3 reads CATRVIGGYSF. In nucleotides, the CDR3 is TGTGCCACACGGGTTATAGGGGGCTACTCCTTC.

The gene calls are TRBV2 and TRBJ2-1; the D gene is possibly TRBD2 (5 bases). The germline V and J ends were trimmed by 3 bases and 4 bases, with 16 bases remaining between them. Germline-derived CDR1 and CDR2 are SNHLY and FYNNEI. There are 16 residues in the CDR3. CDR3 in DNA: TGTGCCAGCAGTGATCTAAAACCGGGGAATTACAATGAGCAGTTCTTC. Translation: CASSDLKPGNYNEQFF.

Comments on this clone: Its ends do not fully match the called genes, so a read error is possible. J is TRBJ1-4 and V is TRBV30; the D is unclear. Germline values: CDR1 GTSNPN, CDR2 SVGIG (reference sequence). The CDR3 sequence is 16 residues long. The CDR3 DNA sequence: TGTGCCTGGGCCGAACAACATACGGCCGCTAATGAAAAACTGCTTTTT. As protein: CAWAEQHTAANEKLLF.

This clone appeared many times. This chain uses TRBV5-6 with TRBJ2-7; the D is unclear. V was clipped by 3 bases and J by 0 bases, with 10 bases between them. The CDR3 loop spans 14 amino acids. Germline loops: CDR1 SGHDT, CDR2 YYEEEE. The CDR3 DNA is TGTGCCAGCAGCTATGGAGACACCTCCTACGAGCAGTACTTC. As protein: CASSYGDTSYEQYF. Full variable domain (rest looked up from reference TRBV5-6 and TRBJ2-7): DAGVTQSPTHLIKTRGQQVTLRCSPKSGHDTVSWYQQALGQGPQFIFQYYEEEERQRGNFPDRFSGHQFPNYSSELNVNALLLGDSALYLCASSYGDTSYEQYFGPGTRLTVT.

This clone occurred many times. As DNA, the CDR3 is TGTGCCAGCAGCCACGGGGGGGTAGCCGCCTACAATGAGCAGTTCTTC. This translates into CASSHGGVAAYNEQFF. V gene TRBV14 combines with J gene TRBJ2-1; 8 nucleotides line up with TRBD2. V was pared by 3 bases and J by 2 bases, with 6 bases of the junction left unmatched. CDR3 size: 16 residues. Germline V lookup: CDR1 SGHDN, CDR2 FVKESK.

Points on this clone: Given the absence of the conserved phenylalanine or tryptophan at the CDR3 end, a read error is likely. The chain carries TRBV20-1 and TRBJ2-5, with D perhaps TRBD2 (5 bases). The length of the CDR3 is 12 residues. Germline V gene lookup returns CDR1 DFQATT and CDR2 SNEGSKA (reference sequence). Trimming cost V 7 bases and J 2 bases, with 11 bases left between them. The DNA of the CDR3 is TGCAGTGGGTCCGAGGGACAAGAGACCCAGTACATC. Translation gives CSGSEGQETQYI.

The chain couples TRBV5-1 to TRBJ1-3, with TRBD1 as a possible D gene (6 bases). V dropped 5 bases and J dropped 4 bases, with 22 bases sitting between them. The CDR3 is 17 residues long. The V gene's germline CDR1 is SGHRS and CDR2 YFSETQ. Here the CDR3 DNA reads TGCGCCAGCAGAGGGAGGGGGACTTCAGATGCAGGAAACACCATATATTTT. Translation: CASRGRGTSDAGNTIYF.

V gene TRBV2 combines with J gene TRBJ2-5, with 7 nucleotides matching TRBD1. The V and J ends lost 7 bases and 7 bases, in that order; junction bases with no gene match: 6. This CDR3 has 12 amino acids. Per the germline V gene, CDR1 is SNHLY and CDR2 is FYNNEI. The CDR3 coding sequence is TGTGCCAGCATTTCAGGGGGTGGGACCCAGTACTTC. Amino acid sequence: CASISGGGTQYF.

This clone was counted only a few times. The chain has TRBV30 and TRBJ2-2; 10 bases align to TRBD2. The germline CDR1 and CDR2 sequences are GTSNPN and SVGIG (reference sequence). The CDR3 totals 15 residues. V lost 2 bases to trimming and J lost 8 bases; unmatched junction nucleotides: 8. The CDR3 nucleotides read TGTGCCTGGAGTCTCGGTAGCGGGAGGTCTGGGGAGCTGTTTTTT. This gives the protein CAWSLGSGRSGELFF.